This T cell receptor (beta chain) originates from a study of human thymus T cells. Study-level points and caveats: Among thymic and blood repertoires, usage of V and J genes appeared biased. Related work showed strongly overlapping thymic repertoires across unrelated individuals.

Concerning this clone: What it binds is unknown.

Clones were sequenced by immunoSEQ multiplex PCR, and TCRdb holds only the in-frame ones, with some missing. Found here are around 130,000 clones, about 94% of them singletons; the top ten hold approximately 0.022%. The source of the thymus tissue was resections taken during corrective heart surgery. Healthy Finnish infants undergoing corrective surgery for congenital heart defects were the donors. This sequence originates from a boy under three years old with a congenital heart defect but otherwise immunologically healthy. The sequencing input was thymus tissue.

The CDR3 DNA follows: TGTGCCAGTAGCTGGCAGGGCCGGGGAAACACCGGGGAGCTGTTTTTT. It encodes CASSWQGRGNTGELFF. The V gene is TRBV19, the J gene TRBJ2-2, with D possibly being TRBD1 or TRBD2 (5 bases each). V lost 6 bases and J 2 bases, leaving 16 bases between the germline ends. The V gene's germline CDR1 is LNHDA and CDR2 SQIVND (reference sequence). CDR3 length: 16 amino acids. The full variable domain, with the rest looked up from reference TRBV19 and TRBJ2-2, is DGGITQSPKYLFRKEGQNVTLSCEQNLNHDAMYWYRQDPGQGLRLIYYSQIVNDFQKGDIAEGYSVSREKKESFPLTVTSAQKNPTAFYLCASSWQGRGNTGELFFGEGSRLTVL.